A single count supports the clone carrying this T cell receptor (beta chain). Study processing details: Amplification with reference gene primers provided the estimates of nucleated cell counts. TCRdb's copy holds only in-frame clones and misses some; the assay was immunoSEQ multiplex PCR. That table is the source of V, J and clone size, and D and trimming were worked out from the DNA. The sample lists 150,000 or so clones, 80% to 85% occurring once. These data are taken from a study of blood T cell repertoires in COVID-19. About the study: Some COVID-19 samples were acute and others convalescent; all came from the United States, Italy and Spain. T cells, B-cell-depleted T cells, or PBMCs supplied cDNA or gDNA.

Sequenced material: peripheral blood. This sequence originates from a human donor in a cohort sampled during active COVID-19.

The CDR3 DNA is TGCAGTGCTAGTCAGGGGGCCAACCAGCCCCAGCATTTT. Its translation is CSASQGANQPQHF. This chain links TRBV20-1 with TRBJ1-5, with 8 bases matching TRBD1. CDR1 and CDR2 from the germline V gene are DFQATT and SNEGSKA (reference sequence). The CDR3 loop spans 13 amino acids. Germline trimming cut 3 bases from V and 7 bases from J; bases unmatched to any gene: 5.